The following is a T cell receptor (beta chain) sequence with its context. It lacks a known antigen. No qualities accompany the bases; no much larger clone lies one base away. The sample originates from a study of T cell repertoires in cytomegalovirus infection (dated by TCRdb to between 2018 and 2021). The study in broad terms: Peptide stimulations targeted recently identified HLA-C-restricted CMV epitopes, whose presentation resists viral immunomodulation, together with well-studied HLA-B-restricted epitopes. Donor HLA type was relevant to the analysis, as public TCR beta signatures indicated carriage of CMV infection together with the matching HLA type. Overall results and qualifications from the work: The ex vivo response was dominated by HLA-C-restricted CMV-specific TCR beta clonotypes, which also provided the single most frequent clonotype in two of eight donors. Carriers of CMV infection plus the relevant HLA type were discriminated by the cumulative frequency of public TCR beta family members in the study cohort and in an independent roughly 380-donor cohort.

The treatment or condition label, as the study defines it: in vitro stimulation with specific CMV peptide epitopes to enrich CMV-specific T cells. The instrument was an Illumina HiSeq 1500. The public reads were quality trimmed at Q25 with fastp and then assembled into clones with MiXCR by TCRdb, keeping productive beta chains. One record per CDR3 amino acid sequence lists the most common genes and DNA. The sample profile shows about 74,000 distinct CDR3 sequences; 25% to 30% of them were found once. The ten largest account for 59% of the sample. Including the terminal cysteine and phenylalanine, the CDR3 comprises 15 residues. Only the CDR3 part of the read is kept: 45 bases, read in frame from the first base. Relative to germline, V is 4 bases shorter and J is 8 bases shorter, with 18 bases between their ends. The germline V gene (reference sequence) specifies LNHDA as CDR1 and SQIVND as CDR2.

Recombination connected TRBV19 to TRBJ2-1; perhaps TRBD1 is the D gene, with 5 bases matching. The receptor comes from a human donor in good health (CMV status not recorded). Some clones in this sample may be carry-over from other donors' samples. The sequences come from CD8+ T cells from cultured PBMCs, collected from culture after CMV antigen stimulation. This receptor carries the CDR3 CASSKVRALGHEQFF. The DNA sequence follows: TGTGCCAGTAGTAAGGTCAGGGCCTTAGGTCATGAGCAGTTCTTC.